Listed below are T cell receptor beta chains from one sample, sequenced in a study of blood T cell repertoires in COVID-19. The data were produced by immunoSEQ multiplex PCR, yet TCRdb's version contains in-frame clones alone and is incomplete. The sample consists of fewer than 100,000 clones, approximately 85% of them appearing once. The sequenced sample was peripheral blood. Receptor source: a man over 45 with COVID-19, enrolled during active disease. CDR3s include the opening cysteine and the closing phenylalanine or tryptophan. A D gene is named only where the DNA matches it firmly. Clone size is shown for a subset of rows, as once, few, many or a class of expanded clone.

TRBJ1-1 - TRBV6-4 - CASSPKTGMNTEAFF TGTGCCAGCAGCCCAAAGACAGGCATGAACACTGAAGCTTTCTTT
TRBJ2-2 TRBD1 TRBV7-8 - CASSFLGQTYTGELFF TGTGCCAGCAGCTTCTTGGGACAGACATACACCGGGGAGCTGTTTTTT
TRBJ1-4 - TRBV28 - CATFDRNGEKLFF TGTGCCACCTTTGACAGGAACGGAGAAAAACTGTTTTTT
TRBJ2-1 TRBD2 TRBV7-3 once CASSSKGLAGNEQFF TGTGCCAGCAGCTCAAAAGGACTAGCTGGGAATGAGCAGTTCTTC
TRBJ1-1 TRBD1 TRBV2 - CARGQGNTEAFF TGTGCCAGAGGACAGGGGAACACTGAAGCTTTCTTT
TRBJ1-2 TRBD1 TRBV12-3/TRBV12-4 - CASKQGVIYGYTF TGTGCCAGCAAACAGGGGGTAATCTATGGCTACACCTTC
TRBJ1-6 - TRBV5-6 - CASSYSGFSSYNSPLHF TGTGCCAGCAGCTATTCGGGATTTAGCTCCTATAATTCACCCCTCCACTTT
TRBJ1-1 - TRBV4-3 - CASRGGVRGTEAFF TGCGCCAGCAGAGGGGGAGTGAGGGGGACTGAAGCTTTCTTT
TRBJ1-2 TRBD1 TRBV30 - CAWTDRGRGSYGYTF TGTGCCTGGACCGACAGGGGGCGCGGTAGCTATGGCTACACCTTC
TRBJ1-4 TRBD1 TRBV5-1 - CASSGGTGATNEKLFF TGCGCCAGCAGCGGAGGGACAGGGGCAACTAATGAAAAACTGTTTTTT
TRBJ2-7 TRBD1 TRBV9 - CASSVDDRGGYEQYF TGTGCCAGCAGCGTAGACGACAGGGGTGGTTACGAGCAGTACTTC
TRBJ2-1 TRBD2 TRBV9 - CASSAPGLAGPNEQFF TGTGCCAGCAGCGCCCCGGGACTAGCGGGCCCAAATGAGCAGTTCTTC
TRBJ1-1 TRBD1 TRBV6-1 - CASSEVWRGLREAFF TGTGCCAGCAGTGAAGTGTGGAGGGGGCTAAGAGAAGCTTTCTTT
TRBJ1-5 - TRBV25-1 - CASSAIGGNQPQHF TGTGCCAGCAGCGCGATCGGAGGCAATCAGCCCCAGCATTTT
TRBJ2-1 - TRBV28 - CASTMGASAYNEQFF TGTGCCAGCACAATGGGGGCTAGTGCATACAATGAGCAGTTCTTC
TRBJ1-1 - TRBV7-2 - CASSLQGFTEAFF TGTGCCAGCAGCTTACAGGGTTTCACTGAAGCTTTCTTT
TRBJ1-1 TRBD1 TRBV2 - CASSEEGQGSKAFF TGTGCCAGCAGTGAGGAGGGACAGGGATCTAAAGCTTTCTTT
TRBJ2-7 TRBD1 TRBV24-1 - CATSDRTGSSSYEQYF TGTGCCACCAGTGATAGGACAGGCTCTAGCTCCTACGAGCAGTACTTC
TRBJ2-7 TRBD1 TRBV28 - CASSAHRGSSYEQYF TGTGCCAGCAGTGCTCACAGGGGAAGCTCCTACGAGCAGTACTTC
TRBJ2-7 - TRBV10-3 few CAIRTASSYEQYF TGTGCCATCAGAACCGCCAGCTCCTACGAGCAGTACTTC
TRBJ2-1 TRBD2 TRBV7-9 - CASSPSGREGEQFF TGTGCCAGCAGCCCTAGCGGGAGGGAGGGTGAGCAGTTCTTC
TRBJ1-6 - TRBV5-1 - CASSLDDSRNSPLHF TGCGCCAGCAGCTTGGACGACAGTCGAAACTCACCCCTCCACTTT
TRBJ2-1 TRBD2 TRBV28 - CASESSGRGNEQFF TGTGCCAGCGAGTCGAGCGGGAGAGGGAATGAGCAGTTCTTC
TRBJ2-7 - TRBV5-1 - CASRLAEILAEQYF TGCGCCAGCAGACTAGCCGAAATCCTAGCCGAGCAGTACTTC
TRBJ1-3 - TRBV7-8 once CASSFGVGEGNTIYF TGTGCCAGCAGCTTCGGGGTGGGTGAAGGAAACACCATATATTTT
TRBJ2-1 TRBD2 TRBV14 - CASSQATSGGPRQFF TGTGCCAGCAGCCAAGCCACGAGCGGGGGTCCTCGGCAGTTCTTC
TRBJ1-1 - TRBV5-4 once CASSRGGGMNTEAFF TGTGCCAGCAGCCGCGGGGGGGGGATGAACACTGAAGCTTTCTTT
TRBJ2-7 TRBD2 TRBV2 - CATAGLAISSYEQYF TGTGCCACCGCGGGACTAGCGATAAGCTCCTACGAGCAGTACTTC
TRBJ1-6 - TRBV4-3 - CASSQDGREDSPLHF TGCGCCAGCAGCCAAGATGGCAGGGAGGATTCACCCCTCCACTTT
TRBJ2-1 - TRBV19 - CASSTGTGSSGYEQFF TGTGCCAGTAGTACCGGGACCGGGAGCTCAGGGTATGAGCAGTTCTTC
TRBJ1-5 TRBD1 TRBV2 - CASRGQGVSNQPQHF TGTGCCAGCAGGGGACAGGGGGTGAGCAATCAGCCCCAGCATTTT
TRBJ2-7 - TRBV6-5 - CASSYPGGEQYF TGTGCCAGCAGTTACCCGGGTGGCGAGCAGTACTTC
TRBJ2-5 TRBD1 TRBV9 - CASSVADRQQETQYF TGTGCCAGCAGCGTAGCGGACAGGCAGCAAGAGACCCAGTACTTC
TRBJ1-1 TRBD1 TRBV19 - CASSIPSGQGARLAFF TGTGCCAGTAGTATCCCCTCGGGACAGGGGGCAAGACTGGCTTTCTTT
TRBJ2-2 TRBD1 TRBV5-5 - CASSPQGAWTGELFF TGTGCCAGCAGTCCACAGGGGGCTTGGACCGGGGAGCTGTTTTTT
TRBJ1-1 TRBD1 TRBV27 - CASRPGGAGEAFF TGTGCCAGCAGACCAGGGGGCGCGGGGGAAGCTTTCTTT
TRBJ1-3 - TRBV6-5 - CASRYRSVGNTIYF TGTGCCAGCAGGTACAGGAGTGTTGGAAACACCATATATTTT
TRBJ1-2 TRBD1 TRBV10-3 - CAISDYGDRGNYGYTF TGTGCCATCAGTGATTATGGGGACAGGGGGAACTATGGCTACACCTTC
TRBJ1-5 - TRBV20-1 - CSANDQSGYSNQPQHF TGCAGTGCTAATGATCAGTCAGGTTATAGCAATCAGCCCCAGCATTTT
TRBJ2-3 - TRBV5-1 - CASSLQDTQYF TGCGCCAGCAGCTTGCAGGATACGCAGTATTTT
TRBJ2-1 TRBD2 TRBV11-2 - CASSLVWAGAYNEQFF TGTGCCAGCAGCTTAGTCTGGGCGGGAGCCTACAATGAGCAGTTCTTC
TRBJ2-5 TRBD1 TRBV27 - CASSLSLTGGEETQYF TGTGCCAGCAGTTTATCGCTAACAGGGGGCGAGGAGACCCAGTACTTC
TRBJ2-1 TRBD1 TRBV5-1 - CASSLASRQGAHLSNEQFF TGCGCCAGCAGCTTGGCCAGTCGGCAGGGGGCTCATCTCAGCAATGAGCAGTTCTTC
TRBJ2-3 TRBD1 TRBV2 - CASSGDSPRLTDTQYF TGTGCCAGCAGTGGGGACAGTCCCCGGCTCACAGATACGCAGTATTTT